These 3 T cell receptor beta chains share one sample of origin, sequenced in a study of blood T cell repertoires in COVID-19. Only in-frame clones appear in the TCRdb table, and some are missing; sequencing was by immunoSEQ multiplex PCR. The sample has about 88,000 clones; about 90% are singletons. Sequencing input: peripheral blood. Every receptor here comes from a male donor with acute or convalescent COVID-19.

This clone appeared once. CDR3 sequence reads: CASSRDTGDWFF. For the CDR3, the DNA is TGCGCCAGCAGCAGGGATACCGGGGATTGGTTCTTC. The gene calls are TRBV5-1 and TRBJ2-1; tentatively, D is TRBD2 (5 bases). Looked up from germline, CDR1 is SGHRS and CDR2 is YFSETQ. The CDR3 runs 12 residues. V was cut by 4 bases and J by 15 bases, with 17 bases left in between.

The rearrangement uses TRBV6-2 or TRBV6-3 and TRBJ1-4; D is ambiguous. Trimming took off 6 bases at V and 8 bases at J, with 28 bases between the two ends. Germline lookup yields CDR1 MNHEY and CDR2 SVGEGT. The CDR3 has 18 amino acids. Here the CDR3 DNA reads TGTGCCAGCAGCCACAGCCTCGCCTCCCCAACGGCGTGGGAAAAACTGTTTTTT. It codes for CASSHSLASPTAWEKLFF.

V gene TRBV7-2 combines with J gene TRBJ1-5, with D tentatively TRBD1 (5 bases). This CDR3 contains 15 residues. Germline V gene lookup returns CDR1 SGHTA and CDR2 FQGNSA. The V and J ends lost 5 bases and 0 bases respectively, with 11 bases between them. The CDR3 nucleotides are TGTGCCAGCAGCAGGGGCTTCAATAGCAATCAGCCCCAGCATTTT. This translates into CASSRGFNSNQPQHF.